A single sample gave rise to the 20 T cell receptor beta chains below, sequenced in a study of shared T cell receptors in the human thymus. This table comes from immunoSEQ multiplex PCR, and its TCRdb copy is limited to in-frame clones, with some not included. Among about 660,000 clones listed, 70% to 90% were seen once. The same sample was also studied in work on human thymus T cells.

The sample consisted of thymocytes. The receptors come from a boy younger than two with a congenital heart defect.

This clone has a handful of counts. The chain has TRBV28 and TRBJ2-3; D unresolved. The CDR3 sequence is 16 residues long. Germline CDR1 MDHEN, CDR2 SYDVKM. The V and J ends lost 5 bases and 2 bases respectively, with 17 bases between them. The DNA for the CDR3 is TGTGCCAGCAGTCCCATTCAGAAACCTCACACAGATACGCAGTATTTT. This sequence encodes CASSPIQKPHTDTQYF.

V is TRBV7-3 and J is TRBJ2-7; tentative D call: TRBD2 (6 bases). The length of the CDR3 is 17 residues. Trimming removed 1 base from V and 2 bases from J, with 18 bases in between. Looked up from germline, CDR1 is SGHTA and CDR2 is FQGTGA. In DNA form, the CDR3 reads TGTGCCAGCAGCTTAAACGGGGCGGGGATTTTACCCTACGAGCAGTACTTC. It translates to CASSLNGAGILPYEQYF.

The CDR3 bases are TGTGCCTTCCAGGGCACCGCAGTCGATGGGGCCAACGTCCTGACTTTC. This sequence encodes CAFQGTAVDGANVLTF. V usage is TRBV30 and J usage is TRBJ2-6; D is perhaps TRBD1 (5 bases). Trimming removed 7 bases at V and 3 bases at J, with 19 bases between. CDR1 and CDR2 (germline): GTSNPN, SVGIG (reference sequence). CDR3 length: 16 amino acids.

This chain connects TRBV7-9 to TRBJ2-7; 8 bases line up with TRBD1. Trimming at V came to 7 bases and at J to 6 bases, leaving 14 bases not matched to a gene. The CDR3 totals 15 residues. Germline V gene data show CDR1 as SEHNR and CDR2 as FQNEAQ (reference sequence). The CDR3 sequence is CASTLGQGDQLEQYF. The CDR3 nucleotides are TGTGCCAGCACCCTCGGACAGGGCGACCAACTCGAGCAGTACTTC.

The rearrangement uses TRBV7-9 and TRBJ2-4; possibly TRBD1 for D (6 bases). Trimming removed 2 bases at V and 4 bases at J, with 12 bases between. The germline V gene encodes CDR1 SEHNR and CDR2 FQNEAQ (reference sequence). This CDR3 is built from 15 residues. CDR3 residues: CASSLLSDRKNIQYF. CDR3 in DNA: TGTGCCAGCAGCTTATTATCGGACAGAAAAAACATTCAGTACTTC.

The chain carries TRBV28 and TRBJ2-3; 12 bases match TRBD2. The V gene's germline CDR1 is MDHEN and CDR2 SYDVKM. Losses at the gene ends were 11 bases for V and 6 bases for J; bases not matched to a gene: 15. This CDR3 has 16 residues. CDR3: CAALGPSGGASDTQYF. The CDR3 coding sequence is TGTGCCGCGCTCGGTCCTAGCGGGGGGGCCTCCGATACGCAGTATTTT.

The V call is TRBV13, the J call TRBJ2-3; 7 bases align to TRBD2. Germline trimming cut 0 bases from V and 4 bases from J; bases unmatched to any gene: 10. Per the germline V gene, CDR1 is PRHDT and CDR2 is FYEKMQ (reference sequence). The CDR3 consists of 17 residues. Here the CDR3 reads CASSLGLSGRASDTQYF. The CDR3 coding sequence is TGTGCCAGCAGCTTAGGCCTAAGTGGGAGGGCCTCAGATACGCAGTATTTT.

This clone was observed once. V usage is TRBV9 and J usage is TRBJ2-2; D possibly corresponds to TRBD1 (5 bases). Trimming removed 0 bases at V and 7 bases at J, with 16 bases between. CDR1 and CDR2 (germline): SGDLS, YYNGEE. This CDR3 is built from 16 residues. The CDR3 loop is CASSVAVQGDGGELFF. DNA for the CDR3: TGTGCCAGCAGCGTAGCGGTGCAGGGTGATGGCGGGGAGCTGTTTTTT.

This clone was recorded once. The chain uses TRBV12-1 and TRBJ2-7; TRBD2 is taken as the D call from the table, unchecked against the DNA. TRBV12-1 is termed a pseudogene. This CDR3 has 14 amino acids. The CDR3 region is CASSFQRRSYEQYF. In DNA form, the CDR3 reads TGTGCCAGCAGCTTTCAGCGCCGCTCCTACGAGCAGTACTTC.

The rearrangement joins TRBV11-2 to TRBJ1-5; possibly TRBD1 for D (5 bases). In germline, CDR1 is SGHAT, CDR2 FQNNGV. Trimming shortened V by 1 base and J by 4 bases, and 8 bases separated the two germline ends. The CDR3 is 14 residues long. Here the CDR3 reads CASSLGTQNQPQHF. DNA for the CDR3: TGTGCCAGCAGCTTAGGGACACAGAATCAGCCCCAGCATTTT.

The chain links TRBV6-4 to TRBJ2-3, with no clear D. Germline CDR1 is MRHNA and CDR2 is SNTAGT. Trimming pared 0 bases from V and 0 bases from J, leaving 7 bases between. The CDR3 length is 15 residues. CDR3 in DNA: TGTGCCAGCAGTGACTCGGCGGTTAGCACAGATACGCAGTATTTT. Its protein is CASSDSAVSTDTQYF.

The chain is built from TRBV4-2 and TRBJ2-3; 11 bases fit TRBD2. The germline V gene encodes CDR1 LGHNA and CDR2 YNFKEQ. The J segment lost 5 bases and the V segment lost 5 bases, leaving 12 bases of the junction unmatched. The CDR3 covers 17 residues. The CDR3 bases are TGTGCCAGCAGCAACCCGCGACTAGCGGGGTCGATAGATACGCAGTATTTT. It specifies CASSNPRLAGSIDTQYF.

The chain links TRBV5-1 to TRBJ2-5, with D unresolved. This CDR3 is built from 14 residues. Germline V lookup: CDR1 SGHRS, CDR2 YFSETQ. The V and J ends lost 0 bases and 1 base respectively, with 7 bases between them. The CDR3 spells CASSLEAVQETQYF. The DNA of the CDR3 is TGCGCCAGCAGCTTGGAGGCGGTCCAAGAGACCCAGTACTTC.

A single count supports this clone. This sequence joins TRBV4-1 and TRBJ2-2; tentative D call: TRBD1 (6 bases). The germline V gene has CDR1 MGHRA and CDR2 YSYEKL. V was clipped by 7 bases and J by 7 bases, with 16 bases between them. The CDR3 has 14 amino acids. CDR3 protein: CASTTEGENGELFF. The CDR3 DNA is TGCGCCAGCACCACCGAGGGGGAAAACGGGGAGCTGTTTTTT.

The chain has TRBV9 and TRBJ2-2, with 10 bases identical to TRBD2. The CDR3 contains 15 residues. The germline CDR1 and CDR2 sequences are SGDLS and YYNGEE. With 4 bases clipped from V and 4 bases from J, the junction kept 4 bases outside the gene matches. CDR3 protein: CASSPRTSGTGELFF. CDR3 nucleotide sequence: TGTGCCAGCAGCCCTCGGACTAGCGGCACCGGGGAGCTGTTTTTT.

V gene TRBV11-3 combines with J gene TRBJ2-7, with TRBD2 matching 7 bases. V lost 5 bases to trimming and J lost 7 bases; unmatched junction nucleotides: 11. Germline CDR1 reads SGHNT; CDR2 reads YENEEA. CDR3 length: 14 amino acids. The CDR3 sequence is CASSPGGRADEQYF. The CDR3 nucleotides are TGTGCCAGCAGCCCTGGGGGGAGGGCCGATGAGCAGTACTTC.

This clone was observed once. This chain uses TRBV30 with TRBJ2-7; a possible D gene is TRBD1 (6 bases). The CDR3 covers 15 residues. Trimming took off 4 bases at V and 4 bases at J, with 20 bases between the two ends. The V gene's germline CDR1 is GTSNPN and CDR2 SVGIG (reference sequence). This CDR3 reads CAWKRLRGFFYEQYF. CDR3 sequence (DNA): TGTGCCTGGAAGCGGTTGAGGGGGTTTTTTTACGAGCAGTACTTC.

J is TRBJ1-5 and V is TRBV6-4, with D possibly being TRBD1 (5 bases). The ends were cut back, 3 bases at V and 6 bases at J, with 15 bases in the middle. CDR3 length: 15 amino acids. The germline gives CDR1 MRHNA, CDR2 SNTAGT. For the CDR3, the DNA is TGTGCCAGCAGTGAATTGATGCAGGGCGTTCAGCCCCAGCATTTT. It yields the protein CASSELMQGVQPQHF.

The chain uses TRBV7-6 and TRBJ2-3, with D perhaps matching TRBD2 (6 bases). Deletions cut 5 bases from V and 0 bases from J, with 12 bases between. Germline V gene sequence: CDR1 SGHVS, CDR2 FNYEAQ. The CDR3 consists of 15 residues. In nucleotides, the CDR3 is TGTGCCAGCAGCCCAGGCGGGGCCAGCACAGATACGCAGTATTTT. As protein: CASSPGGASTDTQYF.

This clone was recorded once. The chain joins TRBV5-1 to TRBJ2-1; D remains unclear. Per the germline V gene, CDR1 is SGHRS and CDR2 is YFSETQ. V lost 0 bases to trimming and J lost 4 bases, with 8 bases between them. The CDR3 covers 14 residues. CDR3 nucleotide sequence: TGCGCCAGCAGCTTGGGAGTCTATTACAATGAGCAGTTCTTC. Protein: CASSLGVYYNEQFF. Full variable domain (missing parts from reference TRBV5-1 and TRBJ2-1): KAGVTQTPRYLIKTRGQQVTLSCSPISGHRSVSWYQQTPGQGLQFLFEYFSETQRNKGNFPGRFSGRQFSNSRSEMNVSTLELGDSALYLCASSLGVYYNEQFFGPGTRLTVL.